The rows below give T cell receptor beta chains drawn from one sample of a study of identifying expanded T cells in peripheral blood. Profiled with immunoSEQ multiplex PCR; TCRdb holds only in-frame clones, not every one. Among about 78,000 clones listed, approximately 90% were seen once. The sequenced sample was blood. The receptors shown here come from a person aged 18 to 70 in good health. Each CDR3 is given with its conserved first and last residue. A D gene is named only where the DNA matches it firmly. Only some rows state a clone size, as once, few, many or a class for expanded clones.

abundance,d_gene,j_gene,v_gene,CDR3aa,CDR3nt
-,-,TRBJ1-2,TRBV28,CATRGDLSGGYTF,TGTGCCACTAGGGGGGACCTCTCGGGTGGCTACACCTTC
medium-sized,-,TRBJ2-7,TRBV7-4,CASSFPEVDSYEQYF,TGTGCCAGCAGCTTTCCCGAGGTAGACTCCTACGAGCAGTACTTC
few,-,TRBJ1-6,TRBV28,CASSLLTLRPSPLHF,TGTGCCAGCAGTTTGCTGACTCTTCGGCCCTCACCCCTCCACTTT
-,-,TRBJ2-5,TRBV6-5,CASSSSFAGQETQYF,TGTGCCAGCAGTTCCTCCTTTGCGGGACAAGAGACCCAGTACTTC
-,-,TRBJ1-2,TRBV18,CASSGRGQSYGYTF,TGTGCCAGCTCAGGCCGCGGACAGAGCTATGGCTACACCTTC
-,-,TRBJ1-2,TRBV2,CASPDYYGYTF,TGTGCCAGCCCGGACTACTATGGCTACACCTTC
once,TRBD2,TRBJ2-1,TRBV6-6,CASSYSRLAGGNEQFF,TGTGCCAGCAGTTACTCGAGGTTAGCGGGGGGAAATGAGCAGTTCTTC
-,TRBD2,TRBJ2-2,TRBV5-1,CASSPRPSGRTGELFF,TGCGCCAGCAGCCCCAGGCCGAGCGGGAGGACCGGGGAGCTGTTTTTT
-,-,TRBJ1-1,TRBV7-8,CASSFPGEGMNTEAFF,TGTGCCAGCAGCTTCCCTGGGGAGGGTATGAACACTGAAGCTTTCTTT
-,-,TRBJ2-3,TRBV6-1,CASSEYGRGTDTQYF,TGTGCCAGCAGTGAATACGGCAGGGGCACAGATACGCAGTATTTT
-,TRBD1,TRBJ2-3,TRBV5-8,CASTTGVRRDTQYF,TGTGCCAGCACCACAGGGGTGAGGAGAGATACGCAGTATTTT
-,-,TRBJ1-2,TRBV7-9,CASSFEIVTAYGYTF,TGTGCCAGCAGCTTCGAGATTGTGACAGCCTATGGCTACACCTTC
-,TRBD1,TRBJ1-1,TRBV6-5,CASSYWGQSEAFF,TGTGCCAGCAGTTACTGGGGACAGAGTGAAGCTTTCTTT
-,TRBD1,TRBJ2-5,TRBV14,CASSQPLLQGVWEETQYF,TGTGCCAGCAGCCAACCTCTTCTACAGGGGGTGTGGGAAGAGACCCAGTACTTC
-,TRBD2,TRBJ2-1,TRBV11-2,CASSLSGGFGSEQFF,TGTGCCAGCAGCCTTAGCGGGGGATTCGGAAGTGAGCAGTTCTTC
-,-,TRBJ1-2,TRBV29-1,CSVARISGDGYTF,TGCAGCGTTGCGCGGATCAGTGGGGATGGCTACACCTTC
-,-,TRBJ2-2,TRBV7-6,CASSLGANTGELFF,TGTGCCAGCAGCTTAGGAGCGAACACCGGGGAGCTGTTTTTT
-,TRBD1,TRBJ1-6,TRBV4-1,CASSRTGQGVGINSPLHF,TGCGCCAGCAGCCGAACAGGACAGGGGGTAGGAATTAATTCACCCCTCCACTTT
-,-,TRBJ1-6,TRBV29-1,CSVQGTDYNSPLHF,TGCAGCGTCCAGGGGACTGACTATAATTCACCCCTCCACTTT
-,-,TRBJ2-1,TRBV11-3,CASSFWEDNEQFF,TGTGCCAGCAGCTTCTGGGAAGACAATGAGCAGTTCTTC
-,-,TRBJ2-7,TRBV7-2,CASSFLTGPENEQYF,TGTGCCAGCAGCTTTCTGACAGGTCCCGAAAACGAGCAGTACTTC
-,TRBD1,TRBJ1-5,TRBV19,CASSMRTGDQPQHF,TGTGCCAGTAGTATGAGGACAGGAGATCAGCCCCAGCATTTT
-,-,TRBJ1-6,TRBV15,CATSAQGGGSVILHF,TGTGCCACCAGCGCCCAAGGAGGGGGATCTGTGATTCTCCACTTT
-,-,TRBJ2-5,TRBV19,CASSITVWETQYF,TGTGCCAGTAGTATTACAGTCTGGGAGACCCAGTACTTC
-,TRBD1,TRBJ2-7,TRBV27,CASSPIPRDRGFSYEQYF,TGTGCCAGCAGTCCCATTCCCCGGGACAGGGGCTTCTCCTACGAGCAGTACTTC
-,-,TRBJ2-7,TRBV4-3,CASSQELSGNRDGEQYF,TGCGCCAGCAGCCAAGAATTGAGTGGGAATAGGGACGGCGAGCAGTACTTC
-,-,TRBJ2-7,TRBV5-4,CASSSDPGTYEQYF,TGTGCCAGCAGTTCGGACCCTGGAACCTACGAGCAGTACTTC
once,-,TRBJ2-1,TRBV13,CASSPDSGPSYNEQFF,TGTGCCAGCAGCCCTGATAGCGGCCCCTCCTACAATGAGCAGTTCTTC
few,-,TRBJ2-1,TRBV6-5,CASSYSPSNEQFF,TGTGCCAGCAGTTACTCTCCCAGCAATGAGCAGTTCTTC
-,-,TRBJ1-6,TRBV27,CASSWGYNSPLHF,TGTGCCAGCAGTTGGGGCTATAATTCACCCCTCCACTTT
-,TRBD2,TRBJ2-5,TRBV9,CASSAASGGAGKETQYF,TGTGCCAGCAGCGCCGCTAGCGGGGGGGCCGGGAAAGAGACCCAGTACTTC
-,-,TRBJ1-3,TRBV30,CAWSGFTGNTIYF,TGTGCCTGGAGTGGCTTCACTGGAAACACCATATATTTT
-,-,TRBJ1-2,TRBV30,CAWIGGSNYGYTF,TGTGCCTGGATTGGGGGGTCCAACTATGGCTACACCTTC
-,-,TRBJ1-1,TRBV4-1,CASSHTTGGNTEAFF,TGCGCCAGCAGTCATACTACGGGGGGAAACACTGAAGCTTTCTTT
-,-,TRBJ2-1,TRBV18,CASSPFLQRGDYSYNEQFF,TGTGCCAGCTCGCCCTTCCTTCAGAGGGGGGACTACTCCTACAATGAGCAGTTCTTC
-,-,TRBJ1-1,TRBV27,CASAPGVEVTEAFF,TGTGCCAGCGCACCCGGCGTCGAGGTTACTGAAGCTTTCTTT
-,-,TRBJ2-5,TRBV7-8,CASSLEVGEETQYF,TGTGCCAGCAGCTTAGAAGTAGGGGAAGAGACCCAGTACTTC
-,-,TRBJ1-2,TRBV10-3,CATLGLRGYTF,TGTGCCACCTTGGGGTTGAGGGGCTACACCTTC
few,-,TRBJ2-7,TRBV7-8,CASSFLGAQVTYEQYF,TGTGCCAGCAGCTTTCTTGGTGCGCAGGTTACCTACGAGCAGTACTTC
few,-,TRBJ1-6,TRBV7-8,CASSLNDRTPLHF,TGTGCCAGCAGCTTAAACGACAGAACACCCCTCCACTTT
-,-,TRBJ2-2,TRBV11-2,CASSFGNTGELFF,TGTGCCAGCAGCTTTGGGAACACCGGGGAGCTGTTTTTT
-,TRBD1,TRBJ1-6,TRBV4-1,CASSQEDRVDSPLHF,TGCGCCAGCAGCCAAGAAGACAGGGTGGATTCACCCCTCCACTTT
-,TRBD1,TRBJ1-4,TRBV10-3,CAISSAGTGGEKLFF,TGTGCCATCAGCTCAGCCGGGACAGGGGGTGAAAAACTGTTTTTT
-,-,TRBJ2-7,TRBV7-9,CASSLGPRDTYEQYF,TGTGCCAGCAGCTTAGGCCCTCGGGACACCTACGAGCAGTACTTC
hyperexpanded,-,TRBJ2-1,TRBV14,CASSQTRVKQFF,TGTGCCAGCAGTCAAACCAGGGTCAAGCAGTTCTTC
-,-,TRBJ1-1,TRBV2,CASRSRGRLETFF,TGTGCCAGCAGAAGTAGGGGCAGGTTGGAAACTTTCTTT
-,-,TRBJ1-2,TRBV15,CATSRGTNYGYTF,TGTGCCACCAGCAGAGGAACCAACTATGGCTACACCTTC
-,-,TRBJ1-3,TRBV6-5,CASSRSPTASIYF,TGTGCCAGCAGTCGGTCCCCGACGGCGTCCATATATTTT
-,-,TRBJ2-1,TRBV15,CATSTIEGGKQFF,TGTGCCACCAGCACCATAGAGGGGGGCAAGCAGTTCTTC